This T cell receptor beta chain was identified during a study of PD-1 blockade in classical Hodgkin lymphoma. About the study: Intravenous delivery of nivolumab at 3 mg/kg to patients occurred every 2 weeks.

Between the trimmed V and J ends, which lost 4 bases and 13 bases, there was a span of 15 bases. The CDR3 runs 12 residues. Germline V lookup: CDR1 SGHRS, CDR2 YFSETQ. Whole-study results and caveats: Sources of repertoire differences remain undefined, possibly disease activity or prior therapy.

Only a few counts were recorded for this clone. The antigen is undetermined. The protocol was immunoSEQ multiplex PCR, while the TCRdb copy is restricted to in-frame clones and leaves out a portion. The sample records 20,000 to 25,000 clones, around 68% being singletons. Time point indicated: cycle 4 day 1 (C4D1), after 5 to 7 weeks of nivolumab. Every patient experienced relapse after autologous stem cell transplantation, and brentuximab vedotin exposure varied. The V and J genes are TRBV5-1 and TRBJ2-1; TRBD2 is a possible D gene (6 bases). The TCR sequence derives from a human donor with classical Hodgkin lymphoma. The sequencing here drew on peripheral blood mononuclear cells (PBMCs), taken before the fourth cycle of nivolumab. Written as DNA, the CDR3 is TGCGCCAGCAGCCTAACGGGGGTCCGCCAGTTCTTC. This gives the protein CASSLTGVRQFF. The full variable domain, completed using reference TRBV5-1 and TRBJ2-1, is KAGVTQTPRYLIKTRGQQVTLSCSPISGHRSVSWYQQTPGQGLQFLFEYFSETQRNKGNFPGRFSGRQFSNSRSEMNVSTLELGDSALYLCASSLTGVRQFFGPGTRLTVL.